This T cell receptor (beta chain) comes out of a study of breast tumors, draining lymph nodes, adjacent tissues (dated by TCRdb to 2016 to 2017). About the investigation overall: In breast cancer patients, the study compared the TCR beta repertoires of tumor, adjacent nontumor tissue and axillary lymph nodes. The study aimed to assess the relationships and possible T-cell exchange between tumor, surrounding tissue and draining lymph node repertoires in human breast cancer.

This clonotype appeared many times. What antigen it recognizes has not been identified. Base qualities are missing; no much larger clone stands one base away. Lymph node samples were obtained from the axillary draining lymph nodes of breast cancer patients. Data came from an Illumina HiSeq 2000. Multiplex PCR amplification was used to build the TCR beta chain libraries. The amplified TCR beta chain products were analyzed by high-throughput sequencing. TCRdb trimmed the raw reads at Q25, called clones with MiXCR and kept productive beta chains. CDR3 protein sequences are deduplicated, and each keeps its most common genes and DNA. For this sample the table gives roughly 110,000 distinct CDR3 sequences, of which more than 25% were detected only once. Approximately 5% of the sample is taken by the ten largest. What the work shows at the level of the full study, not this receptor alone: Tumor T-cell repertoires showed less diversity than lymph node repertoires and more diversity than nontumor tissue repertoires, and tumor T-cell repertoires showed preferential V and J gene usage. Tumor and nontumor tissue repertoires were found to be significantly more similar in luminal-like than in basal-like breast cancer. The conclusion that tumor T cells originate in lymph nodes was framed as consistent with a hypothesis rather than directly demonstrated. A scenario in which most tumor T cells derive from the lymph node and then expand within tumor tissue was judged to be consistent with the data.

The source material was axillary lymph node tissue. This receptor was obtained from a female donor with breast cancer. Some clones in this sample may be carry-over from other donors' samples.

The sequenced DNA: TGTGCCACCAGTGATTTGCGGGACAAGGGGGCCCAGTACTTC. It specifies CATSDLRDKGAQYF. The chain is made from TRBV24-1 and TRBJ2-5; TRBD1 is possibly the D segment (6 matching bases). V loses 0 bases, J loses 9 bases, and the germline ends lie 13 bases apart. From a lookup of the germline V gene, CDR1 and CDR2 are KGHDR and SFDVKD. Its CDR3 holds 14 amino acids, cysteine through phenylalanine. CDR3 DNA only is kept here, 42 bases in frame from base 1.